The 30 T cell receptor beta chains below all came from one sample that was sequenced in a study of T cell responses to AZD1222 COVID-19 vaccine. Produced via immunoSEQ multiplex PCR; TCRdb's table is partial and in-frame only. The profile shows about 120,000 clones, around 88% of them singletons. The sample consisted of peripheral blood, taken 28 days after the second AZD1222 dose. These receptors were obtained from an adult who received the AZD1222 COVID-19 vaccine.

The genes are TRBV5-5 and TRBJ1-5; no clear D gene. This CDR3 is built from 15 residues. The germline gives CDR1 SGHKS, CDR2 YYEKEE (reference sequence). The V and J ends lost 0 bases and 0 bases respectively, with 7 bases between them. CDR3 bases: TGTGCCAGCAGCTTGGGACAAAATAGCAATCAGCCCCAGCATTTT. This translates into CASSLGQNSNQPQHF. The full variable domain, in which reference TRBV5-5 and TRBJ1-5 provide the parts outside the CDR3, is DAGVTQSPTHLIKTRGQQVTLRCSPISGHKSVSWYQQVLGQGPQFIFQYYEKEERGRGNFPDRFSARQFPNYSSELNVNALLLGDSALYLCASSLGQNSNQPQHFGDGTRLSIL.

This chain joins TRBV19 and TRBJ1-3; 7 positions agree with TRBD1. The length of the CDR3 is 15 residues. The germline V gene encodes CDR1 LNHDA and CDR2 SQIVND (reference sequence). V shed 5 bases, J shed 2 bases, and the junction held 6 bases outside the gene matches. The CDR3 DNA reads as TGTGCCAGTAGTGCCGGGACAGATACTGGAAACACCATATATTTT. Residues: CASSAGTDTGNTIYF.

V usage is TRBV11-2 and J usage is TRBJ2-7, with D possibly matching TRBD1 (6 bases). The V gene's germline CDR1 is SGHAT and CDR2 FQNNGV. CDR3 size: 16 residues. Trimming removed 1 base at V and 2 bases at J, with 15 bases between. CDR3 in DNA: TGTGCCAGCAGCTTAGCAACGGGGCAGGGGACCTACGAGCAGTACTTC. It yields the protein CASSLATGQGTYEQYF.

Only one count was recorded for this clone. The V call is TRBV21-1, the J call TRBJ1-2; TRBD1 is taken as the D call from the table, unchecked against the DNA. TRBV21-1 is deemed a pseudogene. The CDR3 extends over 13 amino acids. This chain's CDR3 is CASNAGQSYGYTF. The CDR3 DNA reads TGTGCCAGCAATGCGGGACAGTCCTATGGCTACACCTTC.

V usage is TRBV29-1 and J usage is TRBJ1-3; the D gene is possibly TRBD1 (5 bases). This CDR3 is built from 14 residues. Germline CDR1 SQVTM, CDR2 ANQGSEA. V was trimmed by 4 bases and J by 2 bases, leaving 12 bases between them. This CDR3 is CSVGDSVTGNTIYF. CDR3 nucleotide sequence: TGCAGCGTTGGAGACAGTGTCACTGGAAACACCATATATTTT.

V gene TRBV6-1 combines with J gene TRBJ1-2; 9 nucleotides line up with TRBD1. This CDR3 has 16 amino acids. In germline, CDR1 is MNHNS, CDR2 SASEGT. With 2 bases clipped from V and 4 bases from J, the junction kept 8 bases outside the gene matches. In nucleotides, the CDR3 is TGTGCCAGCAGTGAATTGGGACAGGGTTCGGGCTATGGCTACACCTTC. Protein sequence: CASSELGQGSGYGYTF.

The chain has TRBV28 and TRBJ1-2; D perhaps matches TRBD1 (5 bases). V dropped 5 bases and J dropped 0 bases, with 16 bases sitting between them. CDR3 length: 16 residues. The germline V gene encodes CDR1 MDHEN and CDR2 SYDVKM. CDR3 nucleotides: TGTGCCAGCAGTGCTAAGGGGATCAGCCCTAACTATGGCTACACCTTC. Amino acids: CASSAKGISPNYGYTF.

The genes are TRBV4-2 and TRBJ2-1; D remains unclear. Germline loops: CDR1 LGHNA, CDR2 YNFKEQ. V dropped 0 bases and J dropped 4 bases, with 10 bases sitting between them. The CDR3 is 15 residues long. CDR3 sequence reads: CASSQDIHGYNEQFF. The DNA for the CDR3 is TGTGCCAGCAGCCAAGATATCCACGGGTACAATGAGCAGTTCTTC.

The J gene is TRBJ1-2, the V gene TRBV20-1; no clear D gene. V lost 3 bases and J lost 2, with 4 bases in between. The CDR3 length is 11 residues. The V gene's germline CDR1 is DFQATT and CDR2 SNEGSKA (reference sequence). As DNA, the CDR3 is TGCAGTGCTAGCAACAACTATGGCTACACCTTC. As protein: CSASNNYGYTF.

This clone occurred once. The chain uses TRBV5-1 and TRBJ2-2, with D possibly TRBD1 on 5 matching bases. The V end lost 4 bases, the J end lost 0 bases, and 7 bases lay between the germline ends. The CDR3 consists of 14 residues. Germline assignment: CDR1 SGHRS and CDR2 YFSETQ. The CDR3 is CASSDRSNTGELFF. DNA of the CDR3: TGCGCCAGCAGCGACAGATCGAACACCGGGGAGCTGTTTTTT.

This clone was detected a few times. The chain joins TRBV9 to TRBJ2-1; TRBD1 matches at 8 bases. V shed 1 base and J 2 bases; nucleotides not matched to a gene: 2. This CDR3 contains 15 residues. Germline lookup yields CDR1 SGDLS and CDR2 YYNGEE. The CDR3 nucleotides read TGTGCCAGCAGCGTAAGGGACAGGACCTACAATGAGCAGTTCTTC. Translation: CASSVRDRTYNEQFF. Combining the CDR3 with reference TRBV9 and TRBJ2-1 gives the whole variable domain DSGVTQTPKHLITATGQRVTLRCSPRSGDLSVYWYQQSLDQGLQFLIQYYNGEERAKGNILERFSAQQFPDLHSELNLSSLELGDSALYFCASSVRDRTYNEQFFGPGTRLTVL.

This sequence joins TRBV6-2 or TRBV6-3 and TRBJ2-5; perhaps TRBD2 as D (5 bases). The ends were cut back, 1 base at V and 9 bases at J, with 15 bases in the middle. The CDR3 spans 14 residues. The germline gives CDR1 MNHEY, CDR2 SVGEGT. The CDR3 region is CASSYFGLPWPQYF. The CDR3 DNA is TGTGCCAGCAGTTACTTCGGACTCCCATGGCCCCAGTACTTC.

The chain combines TRBV6-1 with TRBJ2-7, with a weak D call TRBD2 (5 bases). The CDR3 has 15 residues. Germline V gene lookup returns CDR1 MNHNS and CDR2 SASEGT. V gave up 2 bases and J gave up 3 bases, with 14 bases separating them. This CDR3 reads CASSEFGVGDYEQYF. The CDR3 DNA is TGTGCCAGCAGTGAATTCGGGGTGGGAGACTACGAGCAGTACTTC.

This chain links TRBV7-2 with TRBJ2-5; perhaps TRBD1 as D (6 bases). The V and J ends lost 3 bases and 2 bases respectively, with 13 bases between them. Per germline, CDR1 SGHTA and CDR2 FQGNSA. The CDR3 has 15 residues. CDR3 DNA sequence: TGTGCCAGCAGCTTCAAGACAGGCCAACAAGAGACCCAGTACTTC. It specifies CASSFKTGQQETQYF.

The rearrangement uses TRBV7-2 and TRBJ1-2, with D possibly being TRBD1 (6 bases). Trimming removed 5 bases at V and 0 bases at J, with 13 bases between. CDR1 is SGHTA, CDR2 FQGNSA, per germline. The CDR3 contains 15 residues. In DNA form, the CDR3 reads TGTGCCAGCAGCCCGGCTGGGGGCTCTAACTATGGCTACACCTTC. Its protein is CASSPAGGSNYGYTF.

The V and J genes are TRBV7-3 and TRBJ2-2; D ambiguous. V was clipped by 5 bases and J by 5 bases, with 9 bases between them. Germline V gives CDR1 SGHTA, CDR2 FQGTGA. The CDR3 contains 13 residues. CDR3 DNA: TGTGCCAGCAGCCTTAGGGATACCGGGGAGCTGTTTTTT. Protein: CASSLRDTGELFF. Drawing the rest from reference TRBV7-3 and TRBJ2-2, the complete variable domain is GAGVSQTPSNKVTEKGKYVELRCDPISGHTALYWYRQSLGQGPEFLIYFQGTGAADDSGLPNDRFFAVRPEGSVSTLKIQRTERGDSAVYLCASSLRDTGELFFGEGSRLTVL.

The gene calls are TRBV7-3 and TRBJ2-2; 12 bases line up with TRBD2. Germline assignment: CDR1 SGHTA and CDR2 FQGTGA. J lost 1 base, V lost 5 bases, and 5 bases had no gene match. This CDR3 is 17 amino acids long. CDR3 DNA: TGTGCCAGCAGCCCCGGGACTAGCGGGCGGAACACCGGGGAGCTGTTTTTT. This translates into CASSPGTSGRNTGELFF. Together with reference TRBV7-3 and TRBJ2-2, the CDR3 gives the full variable domain: GAGVSQTPSNKVTEKGKYVELRCDPISGHTALYWYRQSLGQGPEFLIYFQGTGAADDSGLPNDRFFAVRPEGSVSTLKIQRTERGDSAVYLCASSPGTSGRNTGELFFGEGSRLTVL.

V is TRBV12-3 or TRBV12-4 and J is TRBJ1-5, with TRBD1 matching 7 bases. The CDR3 length is 12 residues. V lost 5 bases and J lost 16; bases outside the gene matches: 11. Written as DNA, the CDR3 is TGTGCCAGCAGTAGTGGACGAGGGGGCGGACATTTT. Its translation: CASSSGRGGGHF.

The chain couples TRBV5-6 to TRBJ2-1; D unclear. Germline V gene sequence: CDR1 SGHDT, CDR2 YYEEEE. V was shortened by 2 bases and J by 3 bases, with 3 bases between the two germline ends. The CDR3 loop spans 12 amino acids. CDR3 nucleotide sequence: TGTGCCAGCAGCTTATTCTACAATGAGCAGTTCTTC. This encodes CASSLFYNEQFF.

This clone was seen once. This chain uses TRBV7-2 with TRBJ2-3, with 8 bases identical to TRBD1. Germline lookup yields CDR1 SGHTA and CDR2 FQGNSA. V lost 4 bases to trimming and J lost 2 bases; unmatched junction nucleotides: 5. The CDR3 loop spans 15 amino acids. The CDR3 DNA follows: TGTGCCAGCAGCTCAACAGGGGGTTCCACAGATACGCAGTATTTT. As protein: CASSSTGGSTDTQYF.

The CDR3 region has the DNA TGTGCCAGCAGTGAAGGGGCAGATTACGAGCAGTACTTC. It codes for CASSEGADYEQYF. The rearrangement links TRBV2 to TRBJ2-7; D not certain. Trimming left V 1 base short and J 4 bases short, with 8 bases between. Looked up from germline, CDR1 is SNHLY and CDR2 is FYNNEI. This CDR3 spans 13 amino acids.

This clone is termed medium-sized. This chain connects TRBV6-5 to TRBJ1-5, with a tentative D call TRBD1 (6 bases). The CDR3 is 15 amino acids. Trimming removed 8 bases at V and 1 base at J, with 15 bases between. Germline lookup yields CDR1 MNHEY and CDR2 SVGAGI. The CDR3 is CASGRNRESNQPQHF. DNA for the CDR3: TGTGCCAGCGGAAGAAACAGGGAAAGCAATCAGCCCCAGCATTTT.

This rearrangement joins TRBV6-2 or TRBV6-3 to TRBJ1-1, with TRBD1 as a possible D gene (6 bases). This CDR3 has 17 residues. Trimming pared 6 bases from V and 0 bases from J, leaving 20 bases between. CDR1 MNHEY and CDR2 SVGEGT come from the germline V gene. CDR3 in DNA: TGTGCCAGCAGCCGTCCGGGTGAGGACAGCATGAACACTGAAGCTTTCTTT. Its translation is CASSRPGEDSMNTEAFF.

The chain recombines TRBV3-1 (or the pseudogene TRBV3-2) with TRBJ1-6; D remains unclear. The germline CDR1 and CDR2 sequences are LGHDT and YNNKEL (reference sequence). Trimming left V 4 bases short and J 5 bases short, with 9 bases between. There are 14 residues in the CDR3. CDR3 in DNA: TGTGCCAGCAGCCCAGGACGGGATAATTCACCCCTCCACTTT. Translated: CASSPGRDNSPLHF.

The rearrangement uses TRBV27 and TRBJ2-7, with TRBD1 matching 9 bases. The germline gives CDR1 MNHEY, CDR2 SMNVEV (reference sequence). The CDR3 runs 15 residues. V trimming: 3 bases; J trimming: 6 bases; junction bases outside the gene matches: 9. The CDR3 DNA is TGTGCCAGCAGTTTCCGTGGACAGGGGCAAAGCGAGCAGTACTTC. Its protein product is CASSFRGQGQSEQYF.

V gene TRBV7-8 combines with J gene TRBJ1-3; maybe TRBD1 (6 bases). V was shortened by 4 bases and J by 7 bases, with 20 bases between the two germline ends. Per the germline V gene, CDR1 is SGHVS and CDR2 is FQNEAQ. The CDR3 spans 16 residues. The CDR3 nucleotides read TGTGCCAGCAGCTCGCTACCTTCGGGACAAGGCAACACCATATATTTT. It codes for CASSSLPSGQGNTIYF.

This chain links TRBV5-4 with TRBJ2-1; D unresolved. V was cut by 4 bases and J by 4 bases, with 15 bases left in between. The CDR3 sequence is 15 residues long. Germline V gene sequence: CDR1 SGHNT, CDR2 YYREEE (reference sequence). CDR3 coding DNA: TGTGCCAGCAGCATTGACACCGCGTTATACAATGAGCAGTTCTTC. Translation: CASSIDTALYNEQFF. The entire variable domain, with the rest obtained from reference TRBV5-4 and TRBJ2-1, is as follows: ETGVTQSPTHLIKTRGQQVTLRCSSQSGHNTVSWYQQALGQGPQFIFQYYREEENGRGNFPPRFSGLQFPNYSSELNVNALELDDSALYLCASSIDTALYNEQFFGPGTRLTVL.

This clone has just one count. The chain carries TRBV25-1 and TRBJ1-1; D might be TRBD1 (5 bases). Between the trimmed V and J ends, which lost 10 bases and 0 bases, there was a span of 15 bases. The CDR3 loop spans 14 amino acids. In germline, CDR1 is MGHDK, CDR2 SYGVNS. CDR3 residues: CATVPGGMNTEAFF. CDR3 sequence (DNA): TGTGCCACCGTACCCGGGGGGATGAACACTGAAGCTTTCTTT.

The chain joins TRBV7-6 to TRBJ2-1; 11 bases match TRBD2. V shed 3 bases, J shed 9 bases, and the junction held 7 bases outside the gene matches. This CDR3 is 15 amino acids long. Germline assignment: CDR1 SGHVS and CDR2 FNYEAQ. The CDR3 bases are TGTGCCAGCAGCTTTAGCGGGGGGGAAGGCAGTGAGCAGTTCTTC. Its translation: CASSFSGGEGSEQFF.

The genes are TRBV2 and TRBJ2-2; D remains unclear. This CDR3 has 14 residues. The germline V gene encodes CDR1 SNHLY and CDR2 FYNNEI. V was trimmed by 7 bases and J by 1 base, leaving 10 bases between them. CDR3 in DNA: TGTGCCAGCAAGCGACTTGAGAACACCGGGGAGCTGTTTTTT. Translation: CASKRLENTGELFF.